This T cell receptor beta chain was profiled in a study of T cells after yellow fever vaccination. Study summary: In the case of low-cell-number fractions, SMART-Seq v4 Ultra Low Input was used for preparation.

TCRdb analysed the 5' RACE reads with MiXCR anew, one entry per CDR3 protein. The sample includes some 200,000 distinct CDR3 sequences, around 10% of them seen just once. V was pared by 3 bases and J by 7 bases, with 6 bases of the junction left unmatched. Germline V gives CDR1 SGHTA, CDR2 FQGNSA. The CDR3 has 15 residues. Study-level findings and limits: Just a small share of clonotypes turned up in the CD4 compartment as well as the CD8 compartment. Weaker, the secondary response had a peak occurring faster, on day 5 versus 15. Subsequent to the booster, the majority of primary-vaccination clones reappeared (roughly 95% CD4, around 85% CD8).

Worth noting for this clonotype: The antigen is unknown.

This material consisted of CD8+ T cells sorted from PBMCs, taken 15 days after the yellow fever booster vaccination. The origin of this receptor is a man between 18 and 35 years old who received the YFV17D yellow fever vaccine. The chain carries TRBV7-2 and TRBJ2-2; TRBD1 agrees at 9 bases. CDR3 residues: CASSFRDRAVGELFF. CDR3 bases: TGTGCCAGCAGCTTCCGGGACAGGGCGGTCGGGGAGCTGTTTTTT.